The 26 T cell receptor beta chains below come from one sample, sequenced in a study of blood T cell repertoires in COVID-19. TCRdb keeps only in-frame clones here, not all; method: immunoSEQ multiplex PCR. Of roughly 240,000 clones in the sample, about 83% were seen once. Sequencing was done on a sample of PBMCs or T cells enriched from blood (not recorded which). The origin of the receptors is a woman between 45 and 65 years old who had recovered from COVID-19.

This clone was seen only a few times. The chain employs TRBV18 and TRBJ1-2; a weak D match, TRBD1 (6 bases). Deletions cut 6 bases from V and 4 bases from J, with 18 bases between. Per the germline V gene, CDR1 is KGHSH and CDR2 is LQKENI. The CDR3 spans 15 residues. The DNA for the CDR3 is TGTGCCAGCTCGCAAGGACAGCTCCCATTCTATGGCTACACCTTC. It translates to CASSQGQLPFYGYTF.

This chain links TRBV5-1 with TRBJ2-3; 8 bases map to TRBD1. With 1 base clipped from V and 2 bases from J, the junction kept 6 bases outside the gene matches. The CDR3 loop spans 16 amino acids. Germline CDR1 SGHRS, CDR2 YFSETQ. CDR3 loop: CASSLTGGLLTDTQYF. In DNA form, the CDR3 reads TGCGCCAGCAGCTTGACAGGGGGATTACTCACAGATACGCAGTATTTT.

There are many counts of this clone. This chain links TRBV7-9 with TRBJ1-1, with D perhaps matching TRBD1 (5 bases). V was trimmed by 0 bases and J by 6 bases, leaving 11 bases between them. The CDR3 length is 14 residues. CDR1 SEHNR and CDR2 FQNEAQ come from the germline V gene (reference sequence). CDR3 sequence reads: CASSLASTGAEAFF. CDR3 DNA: TGTGCCAGCAGCTTAGCTTCCACAGGCGCTGAAGCTTTCTTT.

CDR3 sequence reads: CASSQVGRAANYGYTF. For the CDR3, the DNA is TGTGCCAGCAGCCAAGTAGGGAGGGCCGCCAACTATGGCTACACCTTC. The gene calls are TRBV11-2 and TRBJ1-2, with unresolved D. The CDR3 sequence is 16 residues long. Germline CDR1 SGHAT, CDR2 FQNNGV. V was cut by 5 bases and J by 2 bases, with 18 bases left in between.

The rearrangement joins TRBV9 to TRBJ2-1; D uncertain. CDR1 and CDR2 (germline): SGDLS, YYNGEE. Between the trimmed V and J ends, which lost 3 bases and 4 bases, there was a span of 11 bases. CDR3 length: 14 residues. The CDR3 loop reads CASSGGTRYNEQFF. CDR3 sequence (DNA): TGTGCCAGCAGCGGAGGAACAAGATACAATGAGCAGTTCTTC.

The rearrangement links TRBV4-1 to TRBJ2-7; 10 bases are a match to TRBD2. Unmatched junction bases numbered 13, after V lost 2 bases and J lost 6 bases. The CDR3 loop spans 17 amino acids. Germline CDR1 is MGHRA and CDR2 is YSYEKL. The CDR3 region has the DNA TGCGCCAGCAGCCAACTGGGACTAGCGCAAACTCCCCCCGAGCAGTACTTC. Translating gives CASSQLGLAQTPPEQYF.

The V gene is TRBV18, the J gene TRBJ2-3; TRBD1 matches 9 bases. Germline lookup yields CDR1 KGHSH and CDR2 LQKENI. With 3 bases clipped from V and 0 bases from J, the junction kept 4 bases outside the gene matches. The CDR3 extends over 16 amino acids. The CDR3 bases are TGTGCCAGCTCACCTCCCGGGACAGGGAGCACAGATACGCAGTATTTT. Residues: CASSPPGTGSTDTQYF.

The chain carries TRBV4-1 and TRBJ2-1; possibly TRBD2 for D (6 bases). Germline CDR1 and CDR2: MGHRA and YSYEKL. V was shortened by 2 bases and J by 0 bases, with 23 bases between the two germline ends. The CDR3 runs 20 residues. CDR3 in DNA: TGCGCCAGCAGCCAATATCGGGGGATTAGCGGCCTAAGCTCCTACAATGAGCAGTTCTTC. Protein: CASSQYRGISGLSSYNEQFF.

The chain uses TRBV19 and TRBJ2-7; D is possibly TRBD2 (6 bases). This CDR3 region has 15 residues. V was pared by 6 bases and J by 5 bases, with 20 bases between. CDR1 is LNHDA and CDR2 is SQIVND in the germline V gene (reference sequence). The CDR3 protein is CASSAPPGERHEQYF. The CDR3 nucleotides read TGTGCCAGTAGCGCACCTCCGGGAGAGCGCCACGAGCAGTACTTC.

CDR3 coding DNA: TGCGCCAGCAGCTCCGGACTATTTCAAGAGACCCAGTACTTC. It translates to CASSSGLFQETQYF. The chain links TRBV5-1 to TRBJ2-5; TRBD2 is a possible D gene (6 bases). Looked up from germline, CDR1 is SGHRS and CDR2 is YFSETQ. The V end was cut by 3 bases, the J end by 2 bases, with 11 bases between. The CDR3 is 14 residues long.

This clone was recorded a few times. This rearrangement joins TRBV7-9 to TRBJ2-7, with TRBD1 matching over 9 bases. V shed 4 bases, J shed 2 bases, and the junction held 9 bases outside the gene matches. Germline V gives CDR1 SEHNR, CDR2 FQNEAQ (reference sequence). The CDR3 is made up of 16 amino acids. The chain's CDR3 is CASSSGQGEGPYEQYF. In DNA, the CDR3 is TGTGCCAGCAGCTCGGGACAGGGAGAGGGTCCCTACGAGCAGTACTTC.

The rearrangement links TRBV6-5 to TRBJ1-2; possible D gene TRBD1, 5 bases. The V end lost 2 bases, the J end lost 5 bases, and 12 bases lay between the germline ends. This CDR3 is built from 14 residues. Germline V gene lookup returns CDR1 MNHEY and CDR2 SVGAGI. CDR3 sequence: CASSYQGAKYGYTF. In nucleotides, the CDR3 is TGTGCCAGCAGTTACCAAGGGGCGAAGTATGGCTACACCTTC.

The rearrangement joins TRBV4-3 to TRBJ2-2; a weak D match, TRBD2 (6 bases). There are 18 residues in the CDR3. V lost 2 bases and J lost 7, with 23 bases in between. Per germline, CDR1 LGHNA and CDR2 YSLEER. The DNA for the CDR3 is TGCGCCAGCAGCCAATCCCTCTCGTTGGGGACTGTTGGCGGGGAGCTGTTTTTT. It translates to CASSQSLSLGTVGGELFF.

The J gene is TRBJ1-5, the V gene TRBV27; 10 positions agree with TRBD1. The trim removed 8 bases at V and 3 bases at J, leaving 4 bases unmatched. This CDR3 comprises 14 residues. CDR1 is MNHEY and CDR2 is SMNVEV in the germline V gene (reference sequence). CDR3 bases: TGTGCCAGCGCTGACAGGGGGCCCAATCAGCCCCAGCATTTT. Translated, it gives CASADRGPNQPQHF.

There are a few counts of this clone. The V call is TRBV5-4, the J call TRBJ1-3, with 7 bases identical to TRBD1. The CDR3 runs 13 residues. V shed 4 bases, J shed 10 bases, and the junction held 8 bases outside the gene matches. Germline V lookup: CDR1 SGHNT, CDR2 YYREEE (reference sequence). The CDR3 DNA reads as TGTGCCAGCAGCGAAGGGACAGTTCCGACCATATATTTT. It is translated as CASSEGTVPTIYF.

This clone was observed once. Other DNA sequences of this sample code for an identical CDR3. The CDR3 reads CASSLRQGNTEAFF. The CDR3 DNA reads TGTGCCAGCAGCTTAAGACAGGGGAACACTGAAGCTTTCTTT. V gene TRBV7-9 combines with J gene TRBJ1-1; TRBD1 matches 7 bases. The germline V gene has CDR1 SEHNR and CDR2 FQNEAQ (reference sequence). V lost 2 bases to trimming and J lost 1 base; unmatched junction nucleotides: 1. The CDR3 runs 14 residues.

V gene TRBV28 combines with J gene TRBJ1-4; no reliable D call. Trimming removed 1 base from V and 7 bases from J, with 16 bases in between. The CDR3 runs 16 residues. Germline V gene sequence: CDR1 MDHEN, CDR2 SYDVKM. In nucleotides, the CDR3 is TGTGCCAGCAGTTTATCCGCCAGTGTGTTTTCTGAAAAACTGTTTTTT. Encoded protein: CASSLSASVFSEKLFF.

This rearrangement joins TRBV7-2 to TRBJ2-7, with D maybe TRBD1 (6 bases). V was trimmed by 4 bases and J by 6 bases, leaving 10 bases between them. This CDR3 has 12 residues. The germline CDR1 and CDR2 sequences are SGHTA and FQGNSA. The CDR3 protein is CASSSQGREQYF. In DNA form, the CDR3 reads TGTGCCAGCAGCTCCCAGGGGCGCGAGCAGTACTTC.

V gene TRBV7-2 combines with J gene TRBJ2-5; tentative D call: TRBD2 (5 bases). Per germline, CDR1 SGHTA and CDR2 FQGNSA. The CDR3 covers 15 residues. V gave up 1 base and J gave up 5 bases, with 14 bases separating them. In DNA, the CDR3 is TGTGCCAGCAGCTTAGGAGGGAGAAGTGGCGAGACCCAGTACTTC. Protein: CASSLGGRSGETQYF.

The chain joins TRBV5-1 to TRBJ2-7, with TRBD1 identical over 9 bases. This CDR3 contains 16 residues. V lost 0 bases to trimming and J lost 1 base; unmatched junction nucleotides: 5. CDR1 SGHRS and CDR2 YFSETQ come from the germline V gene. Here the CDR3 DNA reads TGCGCCAGCAGCTTGGGCCGGGACAGGGCTTCCTACGAGCAGTACTTC. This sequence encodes CASSLGRDRASYEQYF.

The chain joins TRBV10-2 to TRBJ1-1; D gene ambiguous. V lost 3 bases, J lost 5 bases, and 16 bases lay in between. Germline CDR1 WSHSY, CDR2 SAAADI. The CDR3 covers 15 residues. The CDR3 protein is CASSDSRGLGTEAFF. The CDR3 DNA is TGCGCCAGCAGTGATAGTCGTGGGCTTGGGACTGAAGCTTTCTTT.

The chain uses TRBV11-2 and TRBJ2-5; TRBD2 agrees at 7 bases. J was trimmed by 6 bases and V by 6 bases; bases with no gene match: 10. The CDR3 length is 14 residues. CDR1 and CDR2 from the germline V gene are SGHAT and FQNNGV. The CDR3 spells CASSTLREWKTQYF. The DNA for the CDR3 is TGTGCCAGCAGTACCTTGCGGGAGTGGAAGACCCAGTACTTC.

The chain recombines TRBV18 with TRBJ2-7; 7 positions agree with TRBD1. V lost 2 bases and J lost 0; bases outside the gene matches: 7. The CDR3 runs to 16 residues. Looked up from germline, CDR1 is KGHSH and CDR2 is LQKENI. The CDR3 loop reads CASSPNPPGGSYEQYF. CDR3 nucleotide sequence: TGTGCCAGCTCACCAAACCCCCCAGGGGGCTCCTACGAGCAGTACTTC.

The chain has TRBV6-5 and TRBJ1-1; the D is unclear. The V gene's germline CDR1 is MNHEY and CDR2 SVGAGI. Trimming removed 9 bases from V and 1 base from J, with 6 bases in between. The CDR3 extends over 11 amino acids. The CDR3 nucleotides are TGTGCCAGTAAGCAGAACACTGAAGCTTTCTTT. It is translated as CASKQNTEAFF.

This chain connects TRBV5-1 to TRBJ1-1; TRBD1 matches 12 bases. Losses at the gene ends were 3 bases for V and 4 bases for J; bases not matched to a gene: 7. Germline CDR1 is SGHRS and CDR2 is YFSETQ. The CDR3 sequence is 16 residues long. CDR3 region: CASSWGTGGAGTEAFF. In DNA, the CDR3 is TGCGCCAGCAGCTGGGGGACAGGGGGCGCGGGCACTGAAGCTTTCTTT.

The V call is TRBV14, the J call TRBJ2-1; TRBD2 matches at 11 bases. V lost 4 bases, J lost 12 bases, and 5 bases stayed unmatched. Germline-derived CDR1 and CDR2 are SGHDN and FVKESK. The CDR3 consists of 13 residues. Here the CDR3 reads CASSLGTSGLQFF. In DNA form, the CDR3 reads TGTGCCAGCAGCCTCGGGACTAGCGGACTGCAGTTCTTC.